The 8 T cell receptor beta chains presented below share a single source sample, sequenced in a study of blood T cell repertoires in COVID-19. Generated by immunoSEQ multiplex PCR, the TCRdb table keeps only in-frame clones and is missing some. This table holds some 200,000 clones, 86% found once. Sequenced sample: peripheral blood. The receptors were sampled from a man of 80 years or more with acute or convalescent COVID-19.

The chain joins TRBV6-5 to TRBJ2-7, with D possibly TRBD1 on 6 matching bases. Germline loops: CDR1 MNHEY, CDR2 SVGAGI. V shed 6 bases and J shed 2 bases, with 8 bases lying between them. The CDR3 runs to 12 residues. In DNA, the CDR3 is TGTGCCAGCAGGGACAGCCCCTACGAGCAGTACTTC. Residues: CASRDSPYEQYF.

This rearrangement joins TRBV12-3 or TRBV12-4 to TRBJ2-4; no clear D gene. V was clipped by 5 bases and J by 8 bases, with 7 bases between them. There are 11 residues in the CDR3. The CDR3 loop reads CASSPGYIQYF. DNA of the CDR3: TGTGCCAGCAGTCCCGGTTACATTCAGTACTTC.

This chain joins TRBV30 and TRBJ2-5; 16 nucleotides agree with TRBD2. The V and J ends lost 5 bases and 2 bases, in that order; junction bases with no gene match: 2. Germline assignment: CDR1 GTSNPN and CDR2 SVGIG (reference sequence). The CDR3 covers 15 residues. The CDR3 loop reads CAWGTSGGAQETQYF. Written as DNA, the CDR3 is TGTGCCTGGGGGACTAGCGGGGGGGCGCAAGAGACCCAGTACTTC.

V is TRBV10-3 and J is TRBJ1-1, with TRBD1 matching over 7 bases. Trimming removed 6 bases from V and 0 bases from J; junction bases left unmatched: 4. Germline-derived CDR1 and CDR2 are ENHRY and SYGVKD. This CDR3 comprises 14 residues. The CDR3 spells CAIRRTGMNTEAFF. For the CDR3, the DNA is TGTGCCATCAGACGGACAGGCATGAACACTGAAGCTTTCTTT.

V usage is TRBV14 and J usage is TRBJ1-1, with D possibly being TRBD1 (5 bases). There are 13 residues in the CDR3. Trimming shortened V by 3 bases and J by 11 bases, and 16 bases separated the two germline ends. Germline V CDR1 and CDR2: SGHDN, FVKESK. CDR3 bases: TGTGCCAGCAGCCAGAACAGTCAGGGCCAGGCTTTCTTT. It encodes CASSQNSQGQAFF.

This clone appeared a few times. This rearrangement joins TRBV29-1 to TRBJ2-3; 14 bases line up with TRBD2. Germline lookup yields CDR1 SQVTM and CDR2 ANQGSEA. This CDR3 region has 17 residues. Trimming cost V 1 base and J 4 bases; bases outside gene matches: 7. The CDR3 spells CSVEGVRGLAGADTQYF. CDR3 DNA: TGCAGCGTTGAAGGGGTTCGGGGACTAGCGGGGGCAGATACGCAGTATTTT.

The rearrangement uses TRBV19 and TRBJ2-5; 9 bases agree with TRBD1. This CDR3 is built from 15 residues. After removal of 5 bases from V and 4 bases from J, the junction contained 8 bases not matched to a gene. The germline gives CDR1 LNHDA, CDR2 SQIVND (reference sequence). The CDR3, as DNA: TGTGCCAGTAGTCAAGGGACAGGGCAAGGAGAGACCCAGTACTTC. This gives the protein CASSQGTGQGETQYF.

The chain joins TRBV5-6 to TRBJ1-6; 7 positions agree with TRBD1. The germline CDR1 and CDR2 sequences are SGHDT and YYEEEE. The CDR3 has 12 amino acids. V lost 0 bases to trimming and J lost 16 bases; unmatched junction nucleotides: 4. The CDR3 nucleotides read TGTGCCAGCAGCTTGGGGACAGGACGTCTCCACTTT. Encoded protein: CASSLGTGRLHF. The complete variable domain, with remaining parts taken from reference TRBV5-6 and TRBJ1-6, reads DAGVTQSPTHLIKTRGQQVTLRCSPKSGHDTVSWYQQALGQGPQFIFQYYEEEERQRGNFPDRFSGHQFPNYSSELNVNALLLGDSALYLCASSLGTGRLHFGNGTRLTVT.